This is a list of T cell receptor beta chains from one sample in a study of blood T cell repertoires in COVID-19. Repertoires were generated with immunoSEQ multiplex PCR, while TCRdb's copy carries only in-frame clones and drops some. In the table there are roughly 100,000 clones, approximately 91% of which are singletons. Sequenced sample: peripheral blood. Source of these receptors: a human donor in a cohort sampled during active COVID-19. Both conserved end residues are trimmed from each CDR3. A D gene is named only where the DNA matches it firmly. Expanded clones get a size class; other rows say once, few or many, or leave the size out.

>TRBJ1-2|.|TRBV18|.
ASSPGQVGNCT
>TRBJ1-2|.|TRBV28|.
ASSFGGDYGYT
>TRBJ1-2|.|TRBV3-1/TRBV3-2|.
ASSQGPGLRVDGYT
>TRBJ1-5|TRBD1|TRBV2|.
ASSSQTGGRHQPQH
>TRBJ2-1|.|TRBV10-1|.
ASWGLGQDEQF
>TRBJ2-3|.|TRBV5-4|.
ASSAKTRTATDTQY
>TRBJ2-5|.|TRBV2|.
ASTYTEETQY
>TRBJ1-2|TRBD1|TRBV24-1|.
ATSDPTTGVGYT
>TRBJ1-4|.|TRBV23-1|.
ASSPQVRRGRKNEKLF
>TRBJ2-3|TRBD2|TRBV6-5|.
ASKPGGLTDTQY
>TRBJ2-1|TRBD2|TRBV19|few
ATSSGSSYNEQF
>TRBJ2-5|.|TRBV11-2|.
ASSLVRGSGIQRQTQY
>TRBJ1-1|TRBD1|TRBV29-1|.
SGGTGETEAF
>TRBJ1-1|TRBD1|TRBV5-1|once
ASSLDLLPGQGRTEAF
>TRBJ2-1|.|TRBV15|.
ATSRERGFDEQF
>TRBJ1-2|.|TRBV3-1/TRBV3-2|.
ASSPRGGSNYGYT
>TRBJ2-3|.|TRBV7-9|.
ASSSTADTQY
>TRBJ2-5|TRBD2|TRBV28|.
ASSLRALAGGTGTQY
>TRBJ1-5|TRBD1|TRBV6-1|.
ASSERGQGSNQPQH
>TRBJ2-3|TRBD1|TRBV10-1|.
ASSVLGQGAGDTQY
>TRBJ2-7|TRBD2|TRBV2|.
ASRLAANYEQY
>TRBJ1-1|TRBD1|TRBV14|.
ASSQAGGTGRAF
>TRBJ1-2|.|TRBV5-4|once
ASRGDSNYGYT
>TRBJ1-4|.|TRBV15|.
ATSRPPLTGGSEKLF
>TRBJ2-7|.|TRBV5-6|.
ASSDGSSYEQY
>TRBJ2-1|.|TRBV2|.
ASSPQGGSYNEQF
>TRBJ1-4|.|TRBV19|.
ASTPGLSGEVTNEKLF
>TRBJ2-2|.|TRBV28|.
ASNPGGVVTGELF
>TRBJ2-3|TRBD2|TRBV15|.
ATSRRGGGRRDTQY